Listed below are T cell receptor beta chains from one sample, sequenced in a study of response to subunit inactivated influenza vaccine. TCRdb fed the RT-PCR reads into MiXCR, producing one record per CDR3 protein. Of hundreds of thousands of distinct CDR3 sequences listed, 13% are singletons. The source was PBMCs from blood, collected roughly 45 days after vaccination. These TCRs come from a man aged 50 to 60 who received an inactivated influenza vaccine. Each CDR3 is given with its conserved first and last residue. D genes are given only for firm matches. Not every row has a clone size; where given, it reads once, few, many or a size class.

abundance	d_gene	v_gene	j_gene	CDR3aa	CDR3nt
few	.	TRBV7-2	TRBJ2-1	CASSSRGGAFYNEQFF	TGTGCCAGCAGCTCCAGGGGGGGTGCGTTTTACAATGAGCAGTTCTTC
.	.	TRBV12-3/TRBV12-4	TRBJ2-1	CASSLWGPDPNEQFF	TGTGCCAGCAGTTTATGGGGACCCGACCCCAATGAGCAGTTCTTC
.	.	TRBV7-2	TRBJ1-6	CASSSSGGINSPLHF	TGTGCCAGCAGCTCATCCGGGGGGATTAATTCACCCCTCCACTTT
many	.	TRBV12-3/TRBV12-4	TRBJ1-4	CASSRGFNEKLFF	TGTGCCAGCAGCCGGGGGTTCAATGAAAAACTGTTTTTT
few	.	TRBV7-4	TRBJ2-7	CASSLEMGYPYEQYF	TGTGCCAGCAGCTTAGAGATGGGATACCCCTACGAGCAGTACTTC
.	TRBD1	TRBV20-1	TRBJ2-7	CSASGAWDRGSYEQYF	TGCAGTGCTAGTGGGGCGTGGGACAGGGGTTCCTACGAGCAGTACTTC
.	.	TRBV20-1	TRBJ2-5	CSARVWPGGETQYF	TGCAGTGCTAGAGTCTGGCCTGGGGGAGAGACCCAGTACTTC
few	.	TRBV7-9	TRBJ2-3	CASSLTGFKTDTQYF	TGTGCCAGCAGCTTAACAGGTTTTAAAACAGATACGCAGTATTTT
few	.	TRBV12-3/TRBV12-4	TRBJ2-1	CASTIDRAGYNEQFF	TGTGCCAGCACCATAGACAGGGCGGGGTACAATGAGCAGTTCTTC
.	.	TRBV20-1	TRBJ2-2	CSARGPRGSLNTGELFF	TGCAGTGCTAGAGGCCCCCGGGGGTCTTTGAACACCGGGGAGCTGTTTTTT
.	.	TRBV6-1	TRBJ2-5	CASRPSTVLQETQYF	TGTGCCAGCAGGCCCTCGACGGTCCTCCAAGAGACCCAGTACTTC
few	.	TRBV5-1	TRBJ1-2	CASSLADPGGYTF	TGCGCCAGCAGCTTGGCGGATCCTGGTGGCTACACCTTC
many	TRBD2	TRBV4-2	TRBJ2-1	CASSQVSSASGSFNNEQFF	TGTGCCAGCAGCCAAGTGTCTTCGGCTAGCGGGAGTTTTAACAATGAGCAGTTCTTC
few	TRBD1	TRBV20-1	TRBJ2-1	CSARTGGAYNEQFF	TGCAGTGCTAGGACAGGGGGCGCTTACAATGAGCAGTTCTTC
.	.	TRBV7-2	TRBJ2-7	CASSINPGGRYEQYF	TGTGCCAGCAGCATCAACCCCGGGGGACGCTACGAGCAGTACTTC
many	TRBD1	TRBV7-8	TRBJ2-3	CASSFRTGWADTQYF	TGTGCCAGCAGCTTCCGGACAGGGTGGGCAGATACGCAGTATTTT
.	TRBD1	TRBV7-9	TRBJ1-4	CASSSRLQGAYEKLFF	TGTGCCAGCAGCTCCCGGCTACAGGGGGCATATGAAAAACTGTTTTTT
.	.	TRBV6-1	TRBJ1-4	CASTNSGLAEKLFF	TGTGCCAGCACCAACTCAGGGTTAGCGGAAAAACTGTTTTTT
.	.	TRBV7-2	TRBJ2-6	CASSLQVLSGANVLTF	TGTGCCAGCAGCTTACAGGTTCTCTCTGGGGCCAACGTCCTGACTTTC
many	.	TRBV12-3/TRBV12-4	TRBJ2-7	CASSLRLAYEQYF	TGTGCCAGCAGCTTACGGTTGGCCTACGAGCAGTACTTC
.	.	TRBV28	TRBJ2-3	CASSPTKLRTDTQYF	TGTGCCAGCAGTCCAACAAAACTACGCACAGATACGCAGTATTTT
many	.	TRBV7-3	TRBJ2-1	CASSLEIGEQFF	TGTGCCAGCAGCTTAGAGATCGGGGAGCAGTTCTTC
few	.	TRBV9	TRBJ1-1	CASSVEAGITEAFF	TGTGCCAGCAGCGTAGAGGCCGGGATCACTGAAGCTTTCTTT
few	.	TRBV30	TRBJ1-4	CAWRLQGGGGEKLFF	TGTGCCTGGAGATTACAGGGTGGCGGCGGTGAAAAACTGTTTTTT
.	.	TRBV20-1	TRBJ2-6	CSARDSGTGANVLTF	TGCAGTGCTAGAGATTCAGGGACTGGGGCCAACGTCCTGACTTTC
.	.	TRBV28	TRBJ2-5	CASSLRAGGTHRETQYF	TGTGCCAGCAGTTTACGGGCAGGGGGGACCCACCGGGAGACCCAGTACTTC
many	.	TRBV20-1	TRBJ2-7	CSAYRDPTYEQYF	TGCAGTGCTTACCGGGACCCAACCTACGAGCAGTACTTC